These 17 T cell receptor beta chains were sequenced from one sample in a study of T cell repertoires in cytomegalovirus infection. Each CDR3 protein gets one entry after TCRdb re-called the reads with MiXCR. The sample has about a million distinct CDR3 sequences, roughly 31% seen once. Their cognate antigens are unknown. The sequencing here drew on cultured CD8+ T cells from PBMCs, taken from culture after CMV antigen stimulation. The receptor source for this set is a human donor in good health (CMV status not recorded). Some clones in this sample may be carry-over from other donors' samples.

This chain joins TRBV7-9 and TRBJ2-2; no reliable D call. CDR1 is SEHNR and CDR2 is FQNEAQ in the germline V gene (reference sequence). Trimming shortened V by 2 bases and J by 10 bases, and 8 bases separated the two germline ends. The CDR3 extends over 12 amino acids. CDR3 amino acids: CASSLSGEELFF. The CDR3 region has the DNA TGTGCCAGCAGCTTATCAGGAGAGGAGCTGTTTTTT.

The rearrangement joins TRBV19 to TRBJ1-2; no firm D call. V lost 6 bases and J lost 5, with 13 bases in between. From germline, CDR1 is LNHDA and CDR2 SQIVND (reference sequence). The CDR3 has 13 residues. In nucleotides, the CDR3 is TGTGCCAGTAGGGTCCCTTCGGGGTATGGCTACACCTTC. This encodes CASRVPSGYGYTF.

This clonotype was observed a few times. The chain joins TRBV6-2 or TRBV6-3 to TRBJ2-2, with D hard to call. The germline CDR1 and CDR2 sequences are MNHEY and SVGEGT. The CDR3 has 13 amino acids. Trimming removed 4 bases at V and 3 bases at J, with 6 bases between. The CDR3 here is CASSSYDTGELFF. CDR3 coding DNA: TGTGCCAGCAGTTCTTACGACACCGGGGAGCTGTTTTTT.

This clonotype was found a few times. V usage is TRBV18 and J usage is TRBJ2-3; 13 positions agree with TRBD2. With 8 bases clipped from V and 1 base from J, the junction kept 15 bases outside the gene matches. Per germline, CDR1 KGHSH and CDR2 LQKENI. The CDR3 covers 19 residues. CDR3 residues: CASPGRAGTSGDRTDTQYF. The CDR3 nucleotides are TGTGCCAGCCCCGGAAGGGCCGGGACTAGCGGGGACCGCACAGATACGCAGTATTTT.

This rearrangement joins TRBV7-4 to TRBJ2-2; TRBD2 matches 7 bases. The CDR3 sequence is 16 residues long. CDR1 and CDR2 (germline): SGHVT, SQSDAQ. J lost 8 bases, V lost 1 base, and 10 bases had no gene match. CDR3 DNA sequence: TGTGCCAGCAGCTTAGGTGGCGGGGGAACCGGAGGGGAGCTGTTTTTT. The encoded protein is CASSLGGGGTGGELFF.

This clonotype appeared many times. The CDR3 DNA sequence: TGTGCCAGCAGCCCTAGCTGGGGACTAGCGGGGGACACGCAGTATTTT. Amino acid sequence: CASSPSWGLAGDTQYF. The chain combines TRBV7-6 with TRBJ2-3; 14 nucleotides agree with TRBD2. V gave up 5 bases and J gave up 9 bases; unmatched junction bases: 10. CDR3 length equals 16 residues. CDR1 and CDR2 (germline): SGHVS, FNYEAQ. Full variable domain (rest looked up from reference TRBV7-6 and TRBJ2-3): GAGVSQSPRYKVTKRGQDVALRCDPISGHVSLYWYRQALGQGPEFLTYFNYEAQQDKSGLPNDRFSAERPEGSISTLTIQRTEQRDSAMYRCASSPSWGLAGDTQYFGPGTRLTVL.

The chain couples TRBV20-1 to TRBJ2-7, with D perhaps TRBD1 (5 bases). The CDR3 is 12 amino acids. V was trimmed by 7 bases and J by 0 bases, leaving 10 bases between them. From germline, CDR1 is DFQATT and CDR2 SNEGSKA (reference sequence). For the CDR3, the DNA is TGCAGTGTCTTGACAGACTCCTACGAGCAGTACTTC. Translating gives CSVLTDSYEQYF.

This chain connects TRBV10-3 to TRBJ2-1; D remains ambiguous. In germline, CDR1 is ENHRY, CDR2 SYGVKD. The ends were cut back, 0 bases at V and 10 bases at J, with 10 bases in the middle. The CDR3 runs 13 residues. The CDR3 loop is CAISESAPWEQFF. The CDR3 DNA reads TGTGCCATCAGTGAGTCGGCCCCCTGGGAGCAGTTCTTC.

A few counts support this clonotype. The chain carries TRBV11-2 and TRBJ1-1; possibly TRBD1 for D (6 bases). Germline V lookup: CDR1 SGHAT, CDR2 FQNNGV. V dropped 2 bases and J dropped 4 bases, with 14 bases sitting between them. The CDR3 loop spans 15 amino acids. CDR3 loop: CASSLRAGVLTEAFF. The CDR3 DNA sequence: TGTGCCAGCAGCTTACGAGCAGGGGTCCTCACTGAAGCTTTCTTT.

About this clonotype: A much larger clone differs from this one at a single base, so this may be a read error. The missing conserved phenylalanine or tryptophan at the end of this CDR3 makes a read error likely. The chain is built from TRBV7-6 and TRBJ2-7, with 7 bases fitting TRBD2. J lost 0 bases, V lost 3 bases, and 2 bases had no gene match. The length of the CDR3 is 14 residues. Per the germline V gene, CDR1 is SGHVS and CDR2 is FNYEAQ. In nucleotides, the CDR3 is TGTGCCAGCAGCTTCAGCGGGGACTCCTACGAGCAGTACCTC. As protein: CASSFSGDSYEQYL.

In regard to this clonotype: Germline is not matched at one junction end, which may reflect a read error. The genes are TRBV7-9 and TRBJ1-3; D perhaps matches TRBD1 (5 bases). The CDR3 runs to 16 residues. Germline assignment: CDR1 SEHNR and CDR2 FQNEAQ (reference sequence). DNA of the CDR3: TGTGCTAGCAGCTTAGCGGACCAGGGCAGCGGAAACACCATATATTTT. Residues: CASSLADQGSGNTIYF. The entire variable domain, with the rest obtained from reference TRBV7-9 and TRBJ1-3, is as follows: DTGVSQNPRHKITKRGQNVTFRCDPISEHNRLYWYRQTLGQGPEFLTYFQNEAQLEKSRLLSDRFSAERPKGSFSTLEIQRTEQGDSAMYLCASSLADQGSGNTIYFGEGSWLTVV.

In its sample, this clonotype was seen a few times. V usage is TRBV20-1 and J usage is TRBJ1-2; 8 nucleotides align to TRBD1. The CDR3 has 18 amino acids. Germline V gene data show CDR1 as DFQATT and CDR2 as SNEGSKA (reference sequence). V trimming: 0 bases; J trimming: 7 bases; junction bases outside the gene matches: 19. CDR3: CSARDKVILDRDGFGYTF. DNA for the CDR3: TGCAGTGCTAGAGATAAGGTTATCTTGGACAGGGACGGGTTTGGCTACACCTTC.

V and J are TRBV7-9 and TRBJ1-5, with a tentative D call TRBD1 (5 bases). The length of the CDR3 is 16 residues. The V end lost 4 bases, the J end lost 4 bases, and 17 bases lay between the germline ends. Germline-derived CDR1 and CDR2 are SEHNR and FQNEAQ (reference sequence). For the CDR3, the DNA is TGTGCCAGCAGCTACGGGGGGGGGAGAAAAAATCAGCCCCAGCATTTT. It encodes CASSYGGGRKNQPQHF.

The rearrangement uses TRBV27 and TRBJ1-5; 8 nucleotides agree with TRBD1. With 5 bases clipped from V and 4 bases from J, the junction kept 4 bases outside the gene matches. This CDR3 region has 14 residues. Germline CDR1 and CDR2: MNHEY and SMNVEV (reference sequence). CDR3 sequence: CASSTRTGNQPQHF. Here the CDR3 DNA reads TGTGCCAGCAGTACAAGGACAGGGAATCAGCCCCAGCATTTT.

This clonotype was observed a handful of times. The chain combines TRBV7-9 with TRBJ1-2; D not certain. From germline, CDR1 is SEHNR and CDR2 FQNEAQ (reference sequence). V was pared by 5 bases and J by 2 bases, with 15 bases between. The CDR3 length is 15 residues. As DNA, the CDR3 is TGTGCCAGCAGCACAGATTCGCAGCTCAACTATGGCTACACCTTC. It codes for CASSTDSQLNYGYTF.

Here the CDR3 DNA reads TGTGCCAGCAGCCAGCAGGGGCAGCACTATGGCTACACCTTC. Residues: CASSQQGQHYGYTF. This sequence joins TRBV5-6 and TRBJ1-2, with D possibly being TRBD1 (6 bases). The V end lost 4 bases, the J end lost 3 bases, and 13 bases lay between the germline ends. The CDR3 totals 14 residues. The germline CDR1 and CDR2 sequences are SGHDT and YYEEEE.

The rearrangement joins TRBV4-1 to TRBJ1-5; D is unclear. Per germline, CDR1 MGHRA and CDR2 YSYEKL. The CDR3 sequence is 13 residues long. V dropped 2 bases and J dropped 7 bases, with 9 bases sitting between them. CDR3 residues: CASSQTRYQPQHF. CDR3 bases: TGCGCCAGCAGCCAAACCCGATACCAGCCCCAGCATTTT.